These 21 T cell receptor beta chains originate from one sample sequenced in a study of CD8 T cells in Susac syndrome (dated by TCRdb to between 2019 and 2020). The receptor library was made with the immunoSEQ multiplex PCR assay. RNA was extracted using the RNeasy kit, and roughly 0.5 to 1 microgram was reverse transcribed with random hexamers. The public reads were reprocessed in TCRdb via fastp at Q25 and MiXCR, keeping in-frame beta chains. Rows are unified per CDR3 protein, each entry keeping the most common DNA and genes. For this sample the table gives about 94,000 distinct CDR3 sequences, of which roughly 94% were detected only once. Clones ranked in the top ten supply less than 0.4% of the sample. The material sequenced was CD4+ T cells from PBMCs. These receptors were obtained from a human donor with Susac syndrome.

This rearrangement joins TRBV3-1 to TRBJ1-1; 10 nucleotides align to TRBD1. V lost 2 bases to trimming and J lost 4 bases; unmatched junction nucleotides: 1. From germline, CDR1 is LGHDT and CDR2 YNNKEL (reference sequence). CDR3 length: 14 residues. This CDR3 is CASSQRTGGTEAFF. For the CDR3, the DNA is TGTGCCAGCAGCCAAAGGACAGGGGGCACTGAAGCTTTCTTT.

The chain employs TRBV7-2 and TRBJ1-2; D is unclear. This CDR3 region has 15 residues. Per the germline V gene, CDR1 is SGHTA and CDR2 is FQGNSA. Deletions cut 2 bases from V and 3 bases from J, with 13 bases between. CDR3 sequence: CASSLLGTQDYGYTF. The CDR3, as DNA: TGTGCCAGCAGCTTATTGGGTACCCAGGACTATGGCTACACCTTC.

The V call is TRBV5-4, the J call TRBJ2-5; maybe TRBD1 (6 bases). V shed 4 bases and J shed 1 base, with 14 bases lying between them. Per the germline V gene, CDR1 is SGHNT and CDR2 is YYREEE (reference sequence). This CDR3 has 15 residues. CDR3 protein: CASSQKQGSQETQYF. For the CDR3, the DNA is TGTGCCAGCAGCCAAAAACAGGGCAGCCAAGAGACCCAGTACTTC.

There are a few counts of this clonotype. J is TRBJ2-7 and V is TRBV12-3 or TRBV12-4; possibly TRBD1 or TRBD2 for D (5 bases each). Trimming took 6 bases from V and 2 from J, leaving 11 bases between them. CDR3 length: 13 residues. CDR3 DNA sequence: TGTGCCAGCAGGCTGACGGGGCCCTACGAGCAGTACTTC. This encodes CASRLTGPYEQYF.

The genes are TRBV2 and TRBJ2-2, with 7 bases that match TRBD2. This CDR3 contains 15 residues. V trimming: 7 bases; J trimming: 0 bases; junction bases outside the gene matches: 5. Germline V CDR1 and CDR2: SNHLY, FYNNEI. CDR3 DNA: TGTGCCAGCATGGGAGGGCATTCGAACACCGGGGAGCTGTTTTTT. Protein sequence: CASMGGHSNTGELFF.

The table lists this clonotype with a few counts. The V and J genes are TRBV29-1 and TRBJ2-4; the D gene could be TRBD1 or TRBD2 (5 bases each). The CDR3 consists of 11 residues. Trimming removed 3 bases from V and 9 bases from J, with 9 bases in between. Germline loops: CDR1 SQVTM, CDR2 ANQGSEA. In DNA form, the CDR3 reads TGCAGCGTTGATGTCGGGGCCATTCAGTACTTC. Encoded protein: CSVDVGAIQYF.

This chain links TRBV7-2 with TRBJ2-5; D gene ambiguous. V was shortened by 5 bases and J by 5 bases, with 6 bases between the two germline ends. The CDR3 is 11 amino acids. The germline V gene encodes CDR1 SGHTA and CDR2 FQGNSA. CDR3 in DNA: TGTGCCAGCAGCCCCATGGAGACCCAGTACTTC. Translation: CASSPMETQYF.

The chain has TRBV29-1 and TRBJ1-2; D perhaps matches TRBD1 (6 bases). CDR3 length equals 15 residues. Germline CDR1 is SQVTM and CDR2 is ANQGSEA. Trimming left V 7 bases short and J 6 bases short, with 24 bases between. CDR3 amino acids: CSAKPGQGLGHGYTF. The CDR3 nucleotides read TGCAGCGCCAAGCCGGGACAAGGATTGGGTCATGGCTACACCTTC. The full variable domain, completed using reference TRBV29-1 and TRBJ1-2, is SAVISQKPSRDICQRGTSLTIQCQVDSQVTMMFWYRQQPGQSLTLIATANQGSEATYESGFVIDKFPISRPNLTFSTLTVSNMSPEDSSIYLCSAKPGQGLGHGYTFGSGTRLTVV.

The rearrangement uses TRBV25-1 and TRBJ1-6; 7 bases map to TRBD1. Germline V lookup: CDR1 MGHDK, CDR2 SYGVNS. The CDR3 covers 14 residues. The trim removed 5 bases at V and 9 bases at J, leaving 7 bases unmatched. The chain's CDR3 is CASSPGTAISPLHF. The CDR3 DNA is TGTGCCAGCAGTCCCGGGACAGCAATTTCACCCCTCCACTTT. Together with reference TRBV25-1 and TRBJ1-6, the CDR3 gives the full variable domain: EADIYQTPRYLVIGTGKKITLECSQTMGHDKMYWYQQDPGMELHLIHYSYGVNSTEKGDLSSESTVSRIRTEHFPLTLESARPSHTSQYLCASSPGTAISPLHFGNGTRLTVT.

V is TRBV28 and J is TRBJ2-6, with a tentative D call TRBD2 (6 bases). This CDR3 is built from 16 residues. Germline V lookup: CDR1 MDHEN, CDR2 SYDVKM. The V end was cut by 1 base, the J end by 1 base, with 8 bases between. The CDR3 nucleotides are TGTGCCAGCAGTTTATTGCGGGGATCTGGGGCCAACGTCCTGACTTTC. This encodes CASSLLRGSGANVLTF.

This chain uses TRBV30 with TRBJ1-2, with TRBD1 as a possible D gene (6 bases). V was pared by 5 bases and J by 12 bases, with 19 bases between. Germline CDR1 reads GTSNPN; CDR2 reads SVGIG (reference sequence). The CDR3 consists of 12 residues. The CDR3 loop reads CAWSLPPRGDTF. Here the CDR3 DNA reads TGTGCCTGGTCTCTTCCCCCTAGGGGGGACACCTTC.

The CDR3 bases are TGTGCTAGTGGTTTGGTTTGGGACTATGGCTACACCTTC. It encodes CASGLVWDYGYTF. The genes are TRBV12-5 and TRBJ1-2; D not certain. The CDR3 is 13 residues long. Trimming took 0 bases from V and 3 from J, leaving 5 bases between them. The germline gives CDR1 LGHNT, CDR2 FRNRAP.

The V and J genes are TRBV15 and TRBJ2-5; 8 bases line up with TRBD1. The V segment lost 1 base and the J segment 2 bases; nucleotides outside the gene matches: 6. Germline V gives CDR1 LNHNV, CDR2 YYDKDF (reference sequence). The CDR3 consists of 16 residues. CDR3 nucleotides: TGTGCCACCAGCAGAGTGGGACAGGCGACTCAAGAGACCCAGTACTTC. Its translation: CATSRVGQATQETQYF.

This rearrangement joins TRBV27 to TRBJ1-4, with D perhaps TRBD1 (6 bases). This CDR3 contains 13 residues. The V and J ends lost 6 bases and 5 bases respectively, with 10 bases between them. CDR1 MNHEY and CDR2 SMNVEV come from the germline V gene (reference sequence). CDR3 sequence: CASSRGQNEKLFF. In nucleotides, the CDR3 is TGTGCCAGCAGCCGCGGACAGAATGAAAAACTGTTTTTT.

The J gene is TRBJ2-7, the V gene TRBV27; D unresolved. The CDR3 length is 14 residues. Trimming pared 5 bases from V and 3 bases from J, leaving 14 bases between. CDR1 and CDR2 from the germline V gene are MNHEY and SMNVEV (reference sequence). The DNA of the CDR3 is TGTGCCAGCAGTCCTGACCGGGTTTTCTACGAGCAGTACTTC. Its protein product is CASSPDRVFYEQYF.

This clonotype was counted a single time. V is TRBV29-1 and J is TRBJ2-5; 8 bases are shared with TRBD2. CDR3 length: 14 amino acids. The germline V gene has CDR1 SQVTM and CDR2 ANQGSEA. V was pared by 2 bases and J by 3 bases, with 5 bases of the junction left unmatched. The CDR3 spells CSVEHSGIEETQYF. As DNA, the CDR3 is TGCAGCGTTGAACATAGCGGGATTGAAGAGACCCAGTACTTC.

This sequence joins TRBV11-2 and TRBJ2-2, with 7 positions matching TRBD2. V lost 1 base, J lost 8 bases, and 1 base stayed unmatched. Germline V gives CDR1 SGHAT, CDR2 FQNNGV. The CDR3 has 13 residues. CDR3 region: CASSLVRGGELFF. For the CDR3, the DNA is TGTGCCAGCAGCTTAGTGCGGGGGGGGGAGCTGTTTTTT.

The rearrangement links TRBV30 to TRBJ2-1; 9 nucleotides agree with TRBD2. The CDR3 runs 14 residues. CDR1 and CDR2 from the germline V gene are GTSNPN and SVGIG (reference sequence). Trimming took 5 bases from V and 4 from J; bases not matched to a gene: 6. CDR3 loop: CAWSGLATYNEQFF. Here the CDR3 DNA reads TGTGCCTGGTCCGGACTAGCGACTTACAATGAGCAGTTCTTC.

The chain recombines TRBV7-3 with TRBJ2-1, with 10 bases aligning to TRBD2. The CDR3 is 15 residues long. V dropped 5 bases and J dropped 8; count of bases not matched to a gene: 9. From germline, CDR1 is SGHTA and CDR2 FQGTGA. CDR3 protein: CASSARSSGGHEQFF. In DNA, the CDR3 is TGTGCCAGCAGCGCCCGGAGTAGCGGGGGGCATGAGCAGTTCTTC. The full variable domain, in which reference TRBV7-3 and TRBJ2-1 provide the parts outside the CDR3, is GAGVSQTPSNKVTEKGKYVELRCDPISGHTALYWYRQSLGQGPEFLIYFQGTGAADDSGLPNDRFFAVRPEGSVSTLKIQRTERGDSAVYLCASSARSSGGHEQFFGPGTRLTVL.

The V and J genes are TRBV20-1 and TRBJ2-3, with D tentatively TRBD1 (6 bases). V gave up 5 bases and J gave up 1 base, with 10 bases separating them. The CDR3 is 13 amino acids. CDR1 is DFQATT, CDR2 SNEGSKA, per germline (reference sequence). The CDR3 nucleotides are TGCAGTGCTTTGGACAGCGGCACAGATACGCAGTATTTT. Translation gives CSALDSGTDTQYF.

V and J are TRBV9 and TRBJ2-1; 8 positions match TRBD1. This CDR3 contains 15 residues. V shed 4 bases, J shed 3 bases, and the junction held 6 bases outside the gene matches. CDR1 is SGDLS and CDR2 is YYNGEE in the germline V gene. As DNA, the CDR3 is TGTGCCAGCAGCCCCAGGGGGCTAGGCTACAATGAGCAGTTCTTC. This sequence encodes CASSPRGLGYNEQFF.